A selection of T cell receptor beta chains follows, all from one sample in a study of cytomegalovirus exposure and HLA in healthy donors. Some clones are missing from TCRdb's copy, which holds only in-frame ones; the method was immunoSEQ multiplex PCR. The sample consists of around 130,000 clones, 88% of them appearing once. Material: PBMCs. The receptors originated from a man aged 25-45 years in good health and CMV-seronegative. Each CDR3 is given with its conserved first and last residue. Fields, in order: clone size, V gene, CDR3 protein. Clone size is stated in some rows and not others, as once, few, many or a class when expanded.

abundance: -
v_gene: TRBV11-2
CDR3aa: CASSLEPGGNTGELFF

abundance: -
v_gene: TRBV30
CDR3aa: CAWTRGNQPQHF

abundance: -
v_gene: TRBV7-6
CDR3aa: CASRSVPRVDTEAFF

abundance: -
v_gene: TRBV19
CDR3aa: CASSIESAVSYEQYF

abundance: -
v_gene: TRBV2
CDR3aa: CASTVGGLSGYTF

abundance: -
v_gene: TRBV18
CDR3aa: CASSPGLVNYEQYF

abundance: -
v_gene: TRBV11-2
CDR3aa: CASSSRPSSGGYTF

abundance: -
v_gene: TRBV4-3
CDR3aa: CASSQETGPFSYNEQFF

abundance: -
v_gene: TRBV7-9
CDR3aa: CASSLMGPYEQYF

abundance: -
v_gene: TRBV5-1
CDR3aa: CASSVMLQGGGYTF

abundance: once
v_gene: TRBV19
CDR3aa: CASSSRPGGNQPQHF

abundance: once
v_gene: TRBV4-2
CDR3aa: CASSQDLLAPQHF

abundance: -
v_gene: TRBV9
CDR3aa: CASSVGRDYAHEQFF

abundance: -
v_gene: TRBV5-6
CDR3aa: CASTRDRGVTEAFF

abundance: -
v_gene: TRBV29-1
CDR3aa: CSVTTGAGNQPQHF

abundance: -
v_gene: TRBV7-2
CDR3aa: CASSNSWGLRTDTQYF

abundance: -
v_gene: TRBV4-1
CDR3aa: CASSQERILAASYEQYF

abundance: -
v_gene: TRBV18
CDR3aa: CASSATGRTTEAFF

abundance: -
v_gene: TRBV18
CDR3aa: CASSSTNTGGYNEQYF

abundance: once
v_gene: TRBV11-3
CDR3aa: CASSARSNEQFF